This TCR beta chain derives from a study of T cell responses to AZD1222 COVID-19 vaccine. Generated by immunoSEQ multiplex PCR, the TCRdb table keeps only in-frame clones and is missing some. The table shows 190,000 or so clones, with about 88% occurring only once. Germline V gene lookup returns CDR1 SGHNT and CDR2 YENEEA. Trimming took 0 bases from V and 11 from J; bases not matched to a gene: 4. This CDR3 region has 13 residues. The sequences come from peripheral blood, collected 28 days after the second AZD1222 dose. The receptor's source is an adult who received the AZD1222 COVID-19 vaccine. The chain uses TRBV11-3 and TRBJ2-1; 7 bases are a match to TRBD2. CDR3 amino acids: CASSLDDGTKQFF. Here the CDR3 DNA reads TGTGCCAGCAGCTTAGATGATGGGACTAAGCAGTTCTTC.